This T cell receptor (beta chain) was documented in a study of shared T cell receptors in the human thymus. Profiling relied on immunoSEQ multiplex PCR, and the TCRdb table lists in-frame clones only, not all of them. The data show hundreds of thousands of clones, 70% to 90% seen once. V lost 4 bases, J lost 5 bases, and 8 bases stayed unmatched. Germline assignment: CDR1 MNHEY and CDR2 SMNVEV (reference sequence). The CDR3 length is 15 residues. A further study also used this sample, focusing on human thymus T cells. From that report: Thymic material originated from resections removed in the course of corrective heart surgery. Both thymic and peripheral blood repertoires showed apparently biased V and J usage. Unrelated people showed highly overlapping thymic repertoires, related research reported.

The clonotype comes from a boy younger than two with a congenital heart defect. Sequenced sample: thymocytes. The chain carries TRBV27 and TRBJ2-7, with 10 bases that match TRBD1. The CDR3 region is CASSSRDRGHDEQYF. CDR3 bases: TGTGCCAGCAGTTCCAGAGACAGGGGGCACGACGAGCAGTACTTC.